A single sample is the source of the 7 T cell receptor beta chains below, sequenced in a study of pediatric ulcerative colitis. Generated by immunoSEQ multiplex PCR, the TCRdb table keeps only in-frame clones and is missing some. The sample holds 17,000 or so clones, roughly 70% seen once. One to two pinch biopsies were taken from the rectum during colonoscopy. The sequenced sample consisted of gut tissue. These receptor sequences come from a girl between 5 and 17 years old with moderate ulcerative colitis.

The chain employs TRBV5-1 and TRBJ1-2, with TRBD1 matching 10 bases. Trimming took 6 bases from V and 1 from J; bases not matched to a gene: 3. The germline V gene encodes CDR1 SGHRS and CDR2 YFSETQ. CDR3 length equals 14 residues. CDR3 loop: CASTRDRGNYGYTF. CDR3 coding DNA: TGCGCCAGCACTCGGGACAGGGGTAACTATGGCTACACCTTC.

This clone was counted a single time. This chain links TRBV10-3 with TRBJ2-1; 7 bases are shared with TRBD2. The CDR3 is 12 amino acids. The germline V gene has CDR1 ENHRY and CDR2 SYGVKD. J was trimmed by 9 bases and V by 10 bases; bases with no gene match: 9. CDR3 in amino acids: CATGLVNGEQFF. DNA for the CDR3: TGTGCCACCGGACTAGTAAACGGTGAGCAGTTCTTC.

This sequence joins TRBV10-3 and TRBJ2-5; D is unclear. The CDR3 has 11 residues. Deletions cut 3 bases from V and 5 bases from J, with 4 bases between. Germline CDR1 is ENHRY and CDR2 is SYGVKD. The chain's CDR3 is CAISDTETQYF. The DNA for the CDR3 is TGTGCCATCAGTGATACGGAGACCCAGTACTTC.

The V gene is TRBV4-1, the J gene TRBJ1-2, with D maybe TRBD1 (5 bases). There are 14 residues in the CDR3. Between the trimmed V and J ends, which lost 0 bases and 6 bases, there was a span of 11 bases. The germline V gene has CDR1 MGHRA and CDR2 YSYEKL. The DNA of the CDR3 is TGCGCCAGCAGCCAAGAGCCGGGACCTCATGGCTACACCTTC. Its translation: CASSQEPGPHGYTF.

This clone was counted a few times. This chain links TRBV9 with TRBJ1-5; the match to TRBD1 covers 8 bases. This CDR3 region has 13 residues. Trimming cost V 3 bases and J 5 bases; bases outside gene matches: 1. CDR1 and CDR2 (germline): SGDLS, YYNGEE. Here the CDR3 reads CASSGTGHQPQHF. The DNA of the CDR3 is TGTGCCAGCAGCGGGACAGGGCATCAGCCCCAGCATTTT.

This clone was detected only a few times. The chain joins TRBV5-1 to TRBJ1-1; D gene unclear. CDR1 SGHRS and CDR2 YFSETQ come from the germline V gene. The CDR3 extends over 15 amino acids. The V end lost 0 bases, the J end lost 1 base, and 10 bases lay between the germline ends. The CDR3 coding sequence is TGCGCCAGCAGCTTGGGTGGTCGGGAGAACACTGAAGCTTTCTTT. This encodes CASSLGGRENTEAFF.

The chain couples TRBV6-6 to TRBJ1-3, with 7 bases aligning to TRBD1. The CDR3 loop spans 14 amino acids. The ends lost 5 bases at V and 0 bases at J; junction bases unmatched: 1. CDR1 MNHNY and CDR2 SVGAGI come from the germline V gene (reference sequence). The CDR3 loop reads CASSGTASGNTIYF. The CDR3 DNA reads TGTGCCAGCAGTGGGACAGCCTCTGGAAACACCATATATTTT.